The sequence of this TCR beta chain was determined in a study of shared clonotypes between healthy human individuals. TCRdb keeps only in-frame clones here, not all; method: immunoSEQ multiplex PCR. In the table there are under 750,000 clones, 55% to 80% of which are singletons. V trimming: 4 bases; J trimming: 1 base; junction bases outside the gene matches: 10. CDR3 length: 16 amino acids. Germline loops: CDR1 SGDLS, CDR2 YYNGEE. V is TRBV9 and J is TRBJ2-7; 8 nucleotides line up with TRBD2. The receptor was derived from a woman in her thirties in good health. Input material: memory CD4+ T cells sorted from blood. Subset of the sample: CD45RA-negative fraction. This chain's CDR3 is CASSPTLSGASYEQYF. CDR3 nucleotide sequence: TGTGCCAGCAGCCCGACCCTTAGCGGGGCTTCCTACGAGCAGTACTTC.